A selection of T cell receptor beta chains follows, all from one sample in a study of blood T cell repertoires in COVID-19. Sequenced by immunoSEQ multiplex PCR; TCRdb stores in-frame clones only, minus some. The data show 60,000 to 80,000 clones, more than 75% seen once. Sequencing was carried out using peripheral blood. The origin of the receptors is a human donor in a cohort sampled during active COVID-19. Both conserved end residues are part of each CDR3.

j_gene: TRBJ1-5; v_gene: TRBV19; CDR3aa: CASHLRGYDQPQHF
j_gene: TRBJ1-2; v_gene: TRBV19; CDR3aa: CASSTTGEYYGYTF
j_gene: TRBJ2-7; v_gene: TRBV28; CDR3aa: CASRGVWGGVGEQYF
j_gene: TRBJ1-1; v_gene: TRBV2; CDR3aa: CASSEVLGLGPLGTEAFF
j_gene: TRBJ1-4; v_gene: TRBV19; CDR3aa: CASSMFGGTEEKLFF
j_gene: TRBJ2-1; v_gene: TRBV6-6; CDR3aa: CASRDGTGGKVEQFF
j_gene: TRBJ2-1; v_gene: TRBV25-1; CDR3aa: CASSVPGGPWQFF
j_gene: TRBJ2-2; v_gene: TRBV7-2; CDR3aa: CASSFITGGYGAGELFF
j_gene: TRBJ2-2; v_gene: TRBV6-1; CDR3aa: CASSERGTPRISNTGELFF
j_gene: TRBJ1-5; v_gene: TRBV18; CDR3aa: CASSPTGGSNQPQHF
j_gene: TRBJ2-1; v_gene: TRBV11-2; CDR3aa: CASRTLRPPYYNEQFF
j_gene: TRBJ1-5; v_gene: TRBV11-2; CDR3aa: CASSLGTERNIEPQHF
j_gene: TRBJ2-3; v_gene: TRBV7-3; CDR3aa: CASSPLDSLSTDTQYF
j_gene: TRBJ2-5; v_gene: TRBV23-1; CDR3aa: CASRPGTSVRGETQYF
j_gene: TRBJ2-7; v_gene: TRBV20-1; CDR3aa: CSASYVGNEQYF
j_gene: TRBJ2-1; v_gene: TRBV7-2; CDR3aa: CASSLFPTDQGNEQFF
j_gene: TRBJ2-5; v_gene: TRBV5-4; CDR3aa: CASSFGAESETQYF
j_gene: TRBJ1-5; v_gene: TRBV6-2/TRBV6-3; CDR3aa: CASSWSPLGNQPQHF
j_gene: TRBJ2-2; v_gene: TRBV27; CDR3aa: CASSLGQLLTTGELFF
j_gene: TRBJ2-3; v_gene: TRBV6-1; CDR3aa: CASSEQGPDTQYF
j_gene: TRBJ2-7; v_gene: TRBV7-8; CDR3aa: CASSLVNQGAYEQYF
j_gene: TRBJ1-2; v_gene: TRBV7-9; CDR3aa: CASRLGGKDYGYTF
j_gene: TRBJ2-2; v_gene: TRBV24-1; CDR3aa: CATSDSFRGSGELFF
j_gene: TRBJ2-1; v_gene: TRBV19; CDR3aa: CASMALTGNEQFF
j_gene: TRBJ2-7; v_gene: TRBV18; CDR3aa: CASSSGQGWTYEQYF
j_gene: TRBJ2-3; v_gene: TRBV7-9; CDR3aa: CASTDMGAGGRYGTDTQYF
j_gene: TRBJ2-7; v_gene: TRBV28; CDR3aa: CASSPGWGGSYEQYF
j_gene: TRBJ1-5; v_gene: TRBV4-3; CDR3aa: CASSQDLIGTGVNQPQHF
j_gene: TRBJ2-2; v_gene: TRBV7-8; CDR3aa: CASSFNGGAGELFF
j_gene: TRBJ2-5; v_gene: TRBV14; CDR3aa: CASSPRQPGLQETQYF
j_gene: TRBJ2-7; v_gene: TRBV27; CDR3aa: CASSLTGNEQYF
j_gene: TRBJ2-1; v_gene: TRBV29-1; CDR3aa: CSVELAHSYNEQFF
j_gene: TRBJ2-7; v_gene: TRBV4-3; CDR3aa: CASSQDRDYEQYF
j_gene: TRBJ2-7; v_gene: TRBV19; CDR3aa: CASSIKGLDEQYF
j_gene: TRBJ2-3; v_gene: TRBV3-1/TRBV3-2; CDR3aa: CASRPTGRDTQYF
j_gene: TRBJ1-3; v_gene: TRBV9; CDR3aa: CASSTGVSGNTIYF
j_gene: TRBJ2-7; v_gene: TRBV19; CDR3aa: CASSIGGTPYEQYF
j_gene: TRBJ2-2; v_gene: TRBV4-1; CDR3aa: CASSGVTTGELFF
j_gene: TRBJ2-7; v_gene: TRBV7-9; CDR3aa: CASSFVGASYEQYF
j_gene: TRBJ2-7; v_gene: TRBV19; CDR3aa: CASSRTGETNEQYF
j_gene: TRBJ2-1; v_gene: TRBV7-6; CDR3aa: CASSLAGGPRNEQFF
j_gene: TRBJ1-2; v_gene: TRBV28; CDR3aa: CASAGSGGGYGYTF